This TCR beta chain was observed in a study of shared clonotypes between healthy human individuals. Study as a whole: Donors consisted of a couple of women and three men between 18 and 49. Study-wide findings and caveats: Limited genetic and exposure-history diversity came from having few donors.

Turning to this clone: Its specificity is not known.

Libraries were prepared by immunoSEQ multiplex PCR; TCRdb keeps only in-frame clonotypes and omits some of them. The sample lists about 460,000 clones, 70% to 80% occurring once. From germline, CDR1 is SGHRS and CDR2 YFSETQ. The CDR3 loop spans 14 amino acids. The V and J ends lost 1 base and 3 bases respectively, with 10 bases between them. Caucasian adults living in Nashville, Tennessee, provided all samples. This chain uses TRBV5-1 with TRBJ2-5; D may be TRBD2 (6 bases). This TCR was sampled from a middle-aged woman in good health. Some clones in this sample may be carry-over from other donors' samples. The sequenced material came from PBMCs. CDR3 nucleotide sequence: TGCGCCAGCAGCTTGTACCGGGAGAAAGAGACCCAGTACTTC. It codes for CASSLYREKETQYF.